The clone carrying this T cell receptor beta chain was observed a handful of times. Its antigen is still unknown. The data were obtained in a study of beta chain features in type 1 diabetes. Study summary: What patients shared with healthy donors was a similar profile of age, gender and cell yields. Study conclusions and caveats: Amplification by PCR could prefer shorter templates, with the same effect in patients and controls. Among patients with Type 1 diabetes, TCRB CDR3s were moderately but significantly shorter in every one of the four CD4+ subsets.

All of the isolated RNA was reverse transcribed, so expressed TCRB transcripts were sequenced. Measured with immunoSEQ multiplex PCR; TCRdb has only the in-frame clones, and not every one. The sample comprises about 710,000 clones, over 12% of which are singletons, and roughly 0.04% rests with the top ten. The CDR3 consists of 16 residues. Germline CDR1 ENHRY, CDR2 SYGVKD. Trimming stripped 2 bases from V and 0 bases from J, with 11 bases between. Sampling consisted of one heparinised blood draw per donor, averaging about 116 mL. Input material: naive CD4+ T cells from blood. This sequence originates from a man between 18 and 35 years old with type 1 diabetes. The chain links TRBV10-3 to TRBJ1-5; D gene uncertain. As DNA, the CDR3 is TGTGCCATCAGTGAGATGGGTACGGCTAGCAATCAGCCCCAGCATTTT. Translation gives CAISEMGTASNQPQHF.